Sequencing of this T cell receptor (beta chain) was carried out in a study of long-term antiretroviral therapy in people with HIV (dated by TCRdb to the early 2020s). Looking at the study overall: The earliest samples were collected approximately a decade before the 2015 WHO recommendation for immediate ART, a period when ART was typically delayed until CD4 counts fell. A total of under 250 cryopreserved PBMC samples came from 25 to 35 adults with confirmed HIV infection and were collected serially over a mean of about 6 years (range 1-12). Test extractions of a monoclonal T-cell line alongside about 35 polyclonal samples showed no cross-contamination during QIAcube processing. Among the approximately 30 participants with HIV, about 11 were female. This retrospective serial study examined whether starting ART and sustained HIV suppression were associated with changes in the composition and diversity of the TRB repertoire in peripheral blood. The full study reports these points: HIV repertoires had narrower CDR3 length ranges than controls, and the network structure suggested an antigen-experienced repertoire that shifted only slightly toward naive after ART. Because pre-ART samples had limited cell numbers, unsorted PBMC were profiled rather than sorted CD4+ and CD8+ T cells. The samples span the years 2004 to 2017, and the ART regimens used at that time may not be as effective as current regimens. No data were available on ART adherence, viral resistance or therapy changes, limiting inferences about post-ART repertoire changes. Starting ART was linked to a significant rise in TRB diversity, yet even after long-term ART the diversity remained significantly lower than in transplant donor controls. Owing to limited PBMC availability, only the TCR beta chain was sequenced, without alpha chain pairing. Expanded TRB clones identified before ART initiation dominated the repertoire at all time points, although this dominance fluctuated and declined in many PLHIV after ART.

CDR1 and CDR2, looked up from the germline V gene (reference sequence), are DFQATT and SNEGSKA. Trimming removed 3 bases from V and 6 bases from J, leaving 5 bases between the germline ends. The CDR3 has 10 amino acids, counting the end cysteine and phenylalanine. Just the 30-base CDR3 DNA is kept, in frame starting at base 1. Participants were included only if at least one PBMC sample before ART initiation and at least two post-ART samples were available. Treatment was received in the United States of America by all participants with HIV. Before DNA extraction, cryopreserved samples containing about 0.9-10 million PBMC were thawed and washed. At the time of the earliest PBMC sample for each participant with HIV, ages ranged from about 23 to 60 years. PBMC samples from each participant spanned 1-4 timepoints before ART initiation and 2-8 timepoints after ART initiation, with a median of 7 samples. For every participant, serial HIV viral load, CD4+ T-cell count, ART history and demographic data were obtained. A Qiagen kit on a QIAcube was used to extract genomic DNA from unsorted PBMC, with samples processed in batches of 12.

The immunoSEQ hsTCRB v3.0 assay was used at survey level resolution to sequence the TRB variable region. TRB sequencing targeted a depth of 40,000-50,000 T-cell genomes per sample. An Illumina MiSeq with a v3 150-cycle kit was used to sequence the pooled TRB libraries. Regarding the original processing steps: Repertoire analysis ran in R within a reproducible Nextflow workflow covering QC, data transformation and analysis. LymphoSeq2, an R package for exploring AIRR-Seq data, was used to implement custom analyses. A few samples that produced fewer than 5000 total TRB sequences were removed, so fewer than 200 HIV repertoires were analyzed. Of the approximately 190 retained HIV repertoires, about 61 were collected before and around 130 after ART initiation. Each repertoire was downsampled to 5000 TRB nucleotide sequences, and summary statistics were averaged across 100 downsampling iterations. Only TRB sequences with CDR3 regions of at least seven amino acids were retained for analysis. Diversity was assessed using a clonality score derived from Shannon entropy and using the Gini coefficient. In the repertoire networks, any two of the top 5000 CDR3 amino acid sequences were linked whenever the two sequences differed by an edit distance of one. GLIPH2 predicted antigen specificity groups and MHC restriction for TRB CDR3 amino acid sequences. CDR3 amino acid sequences were matched against VDJdb and McPAS-TCR to flag known CMV, EBV, HIV or tissue antigen associations. Pre-ART, post-ART and control groups were compared with Wilcoxon signed-rank tests and Holm-Bonferroni correction. The clones in this table, taken by TCRdb from immuneACCESS, are in-frame only. Not every clone is retained; where verified, under half of the shortfall comes from an unresolved V gene, and the cause of the rest is unknown. V, J and clone size were drawn from that table, and D and trimming were deduced from the DNA. The sample records roughly 28,000 clones, over 90% of which are singletons. The biggest ten clones account for 9% to 12% of the sample.

Turning to this clone: Its cognate antigen has yet to be identified. One base away there is no much larger clone; base qualities are not given.

This specimen consisted of unsorted PBMCs, obtained 6.2 years after starting antiretroviral therapy. The receptor was isolated from a man aged 40-50 years with HIV. Recombination linked TRBV20-1 to TRBJ2-5; the D gene lacks a confident call. CDR3 loop: CSASDQTQYF. The nucleotides read TGCAGTGCTAGCGATCAGACCCAGTACTTC.